The entry that follows covers one T cell receptor beta chain sequence. Its antigen is as yet unknown. The method was immunoSEQ multiplex PCR; TCRdb's version includes in-frame clones alone and lacks a portion of them. The sample yields fewer than 40,000 clones, over 80% seen once. The CDR3 extends over 14 amino acids. CDR1 MNHEY and CDR2 SMNVEV come from the germline V gene (reference sequence). V lost 4 bases and J lost 1, with 11 bases in between. CD4+ or CD8+ T cells were sorted as naive CD45RA+ or memory CD45RO+. The sample is drawn from a study of regulatory dendritic cells for organ transplantation. Study-level findings and limits: Of resting T cell subsets, memory CD8+ had the most alloreactive clonotypes. Memory CD8+ clonal expansion seemed more limited with regulatory than mature dendritic cells. Memory T cells were less diverse than naive, with memory CD8+ most oligoclonal.

This TCR was sampled from a human donor in good health. V gene TRBV27 combines with J gene TRBJ2-7; D may correspond to TRBD1 or TRBD2 (6 bases each). Sequencing was performed on naive CD8+ T cells from blood. Subset: CD45RA+ naive T cells. The CDR3 coding sequence is TGTGCCAGCAGTTCCCTAGGGGGGTCCTACGAGCAGTACTTC. It specifies CASSSLGGSYEQYF.